The next 8 T cell receptor beta chains were all read from a single sample in a study of shared clonotypes between healthy human individuals. Sequenced by immunoSEQ multiplex PCR; TCRdb stores in-frame clones only, minus some. This table holds 2.3 million or so clones, approximately 93% found once. The material sequenced was naive CD4+ T cells from PBMCs. Subset: CD45RA+ positively selected. Every receptor here comes from a man aged 18 to 30 in good health. Some clones in this sample may be carry-over from other donors' samples.

The rearrangement links TRBV28 to TRBJ2-7, with a weak D call TRBD2 (6 bases). The V and J ends lost 5 bases and 4 bases respectively, with 21 bases between them. The CDR3 is made up of 16 amino acids. The V gene's germline CDR1 is MDHEN and CDR2 SYDVKM. The CDR3 loop is CASSDWAAGRLYEQYF. In DNA form, the CDR3 reads TGTGCCAGCAGTGATTGGGCCGCGGGAAGGTTGTACGAGCAGTACTTC. The full variable domain, completed using reference TRBV28 and TRBJ2-7, is DVKVTQSSRYLVKRTGEKVFLECVQDMDHENMFWYRQDPGLGLRLIYFSYDVKMKEKGDIPEGYSVSREKKERFSLILESASTNQTSMYLCASSDWAAGRLYEQYFGPGTRLTVT.

A note on this clone: The sample contains more than one DNA sequence encoding this CDR3. The rearrangement uses TRBV5-1 and TRBJ2-7; 9 nucleotides agree with TRBD2. Germline V gene lookup returns CDR1 SGHRS and CDR2 YFSETQ. The V segment lost 1 base and the J segment 1 base; nucleotides outside the gene matches: 3. This CDR3 is 15 amino acids long. The CDR3 nucleotides are TGCGCCAGCAGCTTGATTGCGGGAGGGTCCTACGAGCAGTACTTC. Encoded protein: CASSLIAGGSYEQYF.

The rearrangement links TRBV7-6 to TRBJ2-1; TRBD2 agrees at 12 bases. CDR3 length: 17 residues. Germline CDR1 reads SGHVS; CDR2 reads FNYEAQ. V dropped 4 bases and J dropped 0; count of bases not matched to a gene: 4. CDR3 in amino acids: CASSWTSGTSSYNEQFF. CDR3 DNA sequence: TGTGCCAGCAGCTGGACTAGCGGGACTAGCTCCTACAATGAGCAGTTCTTC.

The chain joins TRBV28 to TRBJ2-7; D might be TRBD2 (6 bases). Per germline, CDR1 MDHEN and CDR2 SYDVKM. Trimming stripped 7 bases from V and 2 bases from J, with 12 bases between. The CDR3 contains 13 residues. The CDR3 bases are TGTGCCAGCACTTACGGGAGCACCTACGAGCAGTACTTC. Amino acids: CASTYGSTYEQYF.

In its sample, this clone was seen a few times. Other nucleotide sequences from this sample produce the same CDR3. J is TRBJ1-1 and V is TRBV9; D not resolved. Per germline, CDR1 SGDLS and CDR2 YYNGEE. CDR3 length: 13 amino acids. Trimming left V 2 bases short and J 2 bases short, with 7 bases between. CDR3 in amino acids: CASSVLGNTEAFF. CDR3 DNA sequence: TGTGCCAGCAGCGTGTTGGGAAACACTGAAGCTTTCTTT.

The genes are TRBV28 and TRBJ2-1; D is possibly TRBD1 (6 bases). V was cut by 4 bases and J by 0 bases, with 13 bases left in between. Germline V CDR1 and CDR2: MDHEN, SYDVKM. The CDR3 is 16 amino acids. The CDR3 sequence is CASSSPTGHSYNEQFF. The CDR3 region has the DNA TGTGCCAGCAGTTCACCGACAGGCCACTCCTACAATGAGCAGTTCTTC.

The V call is TRBV10-3, the J call TRBJ1-4; D is uncertain. The CDR3 loop spans 16 amino acids. Germline CDR1 reads ENHRY; CDR2 reads SYGVKD. V was clipped by 0 bases and J by 0 bases, with 8 bases between them. The CDR3 spells CAISESKAATNEKLFF. The CDR3 DNA is TGTGCCATCAGTGAGTCGAAGGCAGCAACTAATGAAAAACTGTTTTTT.

This rearrangement joins TRBV6-5 to TRBJ2-6; weak D call: TRBD1 (6 bases). The CDR3 length is 14 residues. With 8 bases removed from V and 9 bases from J, the gap between germline ends came to 17 bases. Germline V gene sequence: CDR1 MNHEY, CDR2 SVGAGI. For the CDR3, the DNA is TGTGCCAGCTTTTCCCCAGGGGAAGGCAACGTCCTGACTTTC. Translating gives CASFSPGEGNVLTF.